The 19 T cell receptor beta chains below come from one sample, sequenced in a study of T cell responses to AZD1222 COVID-19 vaccine (dated by TCRdb to 2020 to 2023). Libraries were constructed by the immunoSEQ multiplex PCR assay. The table was pulled from immuneACCESS by TCRdb, which kept in-frame rearrangements only. Such tables lose some clones; where checked, under half of the loss comes from unresolved V genes, and the rest has no known cause. The sample contains roughly 120,000 clones, 88% of them found a single time. The ten largest account for over 4.5% of the sample. The time point label of this sample denotes: baseline before first vaccination. Sequenced here: peripheral blood, sampled on day 0 of AZD1222 vaccination. Receptors originate from an adult in good health.

The rearrangement joins TRBV10-1 to TRBJ2-1; D is ambiguous. The CDR3 contains 13 residues. The germline V gene has CDR1 WNHNN and CDR2 SYGVQD (reference sequence). Between the trimmed V and J ends, which lost 0 bases and 8 bases, there was a span of 8 bases. This chain's CDR3 is CASSESRVDEQFF. DNA of the CDR3: TGCGCCAGCAGTGAGTCGAGAGTGGATGAGCAGTTCTTC.

This rearrangement joins TRBV18 to TRBJ1-1, with D tentatively TRBD1 (6 bases). The CDR3 contains 16 residues. Germline V lookup: CDR1 KGHSH, CDR2 LQKENI. Trimming removed 2 bases from V and 7 bases from J, with 20 bases in between. CDR3 loop: CASSPTSRRQELEAFF. CDR3 nucleotide sequence: TGTGCCAGCTCACCAACTAGTCGTCGACAGGAGCTTGAAGCTTTCTTT. The full variable domain, completed using reference TRBV18 and TRBJ1-1, is NAGVMQNPRHLVRRRGQEARLRCSPMKGHSHVYWYRQLPEEGLKFMVYLQKENIIDESGMPKERFSAEFPKEGPSILRIQQVVRGDSAAYFCASSPTSRRQELEAFFGQGTRLTVV.

This clone was seen a handful of times. This sequence joins TRBV7-6 and TRBJ2-5; D is possibly TRBD1 or TRBD2 (6 bases each). CDR3 length: 14 residues. Trimming took 8 bases from V and 2 from J, leaving 15 bases between them. CDR1 is SGHVS, CDR2 FNYEAQ, per germline. The CDR3 sequence: CASSLGAGQETQYF. The CDR3, as DNA: TGTGCCAGCTCCCTGGGGGCGGGGCAAGAGACCCAGTACTTC.

This chain connects TRBV4-3 to TRBJ2-1; D unresolved. CDR3 length: 16 amino acids. V lost 0 bases and J lost 4, with 13 bases in between. Germline CDR1 and CDR2: LGHNA and YSLEER. CDR3 sequence (DNA): TGCGCCAGCAGCCAAGACGGAGCCGCTGAGTACAATGAGCAGTTCTTC. It codes for CASSQDGAAEYNEQFF.

A note on this clone: This CDR3 is also generated by other DNA sequences in the sample. CDR3 nucleotides: TGTGCCAGCAGCTTAGCGGGGGGGCTCGAGACCCAGTACTTC. It codes for CASSLAGGLETQYF. The chain combines TRBV7-9 with TRBJ2-5; possibly TRBD2 for D (7 bases). Germline values: CDR1 SEHNR, CDR2 FQNEAQ (reference sequence). The CDR3 runs to 14 residues. V lost 0 bases to trimming and J lost 5 bases, with 10 bases between them.

V and J are TRBV3-1 (or the pseudogene TRBV3-2) and TRBJ2-1; TRBD1 matches 9 bases. The ends lost 3 bases at V and 9 bases at J; junction bases unmatched: 6. Germline assignment: CDR1 LGHDT and CDR2 YNNKEL (reference sequence). The CDR3 has 14 residues. The chain's CDR3 is CASSQGGQGSEQFF. DNA of the CDR3: TGTGCCAGCAGCCAGGGTGGACAGGGGTCTGAGCAGTTCTTC.

V is TRBV20-1 and J is TRBJ1-2; D unclear. The ends were cut back, 5 bases at V and 5 bases at J, with 9 bases in the middle. This CDR3 is 11 amino acids long. Germline V gene data show CDR1 as DFQATT and CDR2 as SNEGSKA (reference sequence). For the CDR3, the DNA is TGCAGTGCTGGGTGGGAATATGGCTACACCTTC. Amino acid sequence: CSAGWEYGYTF.

This clone has a single count. The chain employs TRBV7-2 and TRBJ1-2; D not certain. Germline CDR1 and CDR2: SGHTA and FQGNSA. CDR3 length: 14 residues. The V end was cut by 5 bases, the J end by 3 bases, with 13 bases between. The CDR3 region is CASSPTATDYGYTF. DNA of the CDR3: TGTGCCAGCAGCCCGACGGCGACTGACTATGGCTACACCTTC. Complete variable domain (other parts from reference TRBV7-2 and TRBJ1-2): GAGVSQSPSNKVTEKGKDVELRCDPISGHTALYWYRQSLGQGLEFLIYFQGNSAPDKSGLPSDRFSAERTGGSVSTLTIQRTQQEDSAVYLCASSPTATDYGYTFGSGTRLTVV.

The rearrangement joins TRBV4-1 to TRBJ1-4; 7 bases fit TRBD1. The junction had 10 bases not matched to a gene; V was cut back by 0 bases and J by 6 bases. CDR3 length: 17 residues. Germline loops: CDR1 MGHRA, CDR2 YSYEKL. The CDR3 DNA reads TGCGCCAGCAGCCAAGAGAGGATGAGGGGGCGCGATGAAAAACTGTTTTTT. Its protein is CASSQERMRGRDEKLFF.

J is TRBJ1-6 and V is TRBV4-2; D remains ambiguous. V lost 4 bases, J lost 3 bases, and 16 bases lay in between. This CDR3 region has 17 residues. Germline V gives CDR1 LGHNA, CDR2 YNFKEQ. The CDR3 DNA is TGTGCCAGCAGCCCCAAGGAGGACGCTAACTATAATTCACCCCTCCACTTT. Amino acid sequence: CASSPKEDANYNSPLHF.

This clone was observed once. This rearrangement joins TRBV6-2 or TRBV6-3 to TRBJ2-3; a weak D match, TRBD1 (5 bases). CDR1 MNHEY and CDR2 SVGEGT come from the germline V gene. The CDR3 sequence is 15 residues long. Between the trimmed V and J ends, which lost 5 bases and 0 bases, there was a span of 12 bases. CDR3: CASSPLGQSTDTQYF. The CDR3 DNA reads TGTGCCAGCAGTCCCCTGGGGCAGAGCACAGATACGCAGTATTTT.

The chain is built from TRBV6-5 and TRBJ1-6, with D perhaps TRBD1 (6 bases). Trimming removed 0 bases at V and 9 bases at J, with 15 bases between. CDR3 length equals 16 residues. Germline-derived CDR1 and CDR2 are MNHEY and SVGAGI. CDR3 coding DNA: TGTGCCAGCAGTTACTCGGGCCGGGACATATCTTCACCCCTCCACTTT. Amino acids: CASSYSGRDISSPLHF.

The chain employs TRBV6-5 and TRBJ2-1; TRBD2 matches 9 bases. The trim removed 4 bases at V and 8 bases at J, leaving 9 bases unmatched. Germline V gives CDR1 MNHEY, CDR2 SVGAGI. This CDR3 is built from 15 residues. CDR3 sequence reads: CASSSGTSLGDEQFF. In nucleotides, the CDR3 is TGTGCCAGCAGTTCCGGGACTAGCTTAGGTGATGAGCAGTTCTTC.

J is TRBJ2-5 and V is TRBV5-1; the D gene is possibly TRBD1 (5 bases). Germline CDR1 SGHRS, CDR2 YFSETQ. This CDR3 region has 14 residues. Between the trimmed V and J ends, which lost 3 bases and 5 bases, there was a span of 14 bases. The CDR3 coding sequence is TGCGCCAGCAGCTCAGGGTTGGTCGGGGAGACCCAGTACTTC. It translates to CASSSGLVGETQYF. Based on the CDR3 plus reference TRBV5-1 and TRBJ2-5, the full variable domain is KAGVTQTPRYLIKTRGQQVTLSCSPISGHRSVSWYQQTPGQGLQFLFEYFSETQRNKGNFPGRFSGRQFSNSRSEMNVSTLELGDSALYLCASSSGLVGETQYFGPGTRLLVL.

J is TRBJ2-7 and V is TRBV7-2; the D is unclear. The CDR3 covers 13 residues. CDR1 is SGHTA, CDR2 FQGNSA, per germline. Trimming left V 5 bases short and J 6 bases short, with 14 bases between. CDR3 sequence: CASSLSRGTEQYF. CDR3 DNA: TGTGCCAGCAGCCTAAGCCGTGGTACCGAGCAGTACTTC.

This clone was observed a single time. The rearrangement links TRBV5-1 to TRBJ2-5; D call uncertain. Per germline, CDR1 SGHRS and CDR2 YFSETQ. The CDR3 contains 12 residues. The germline V and J ends were trimmed by 4 bases and 3 bases, with 7 bases remaining between them. This CDR3 is CASSADEETQYF. The CDR3 DNA reads TGCGCCAGCAGCGCAGACGAAGAGACCCAGTACTTC.

V is TRBV4-3 and J is TRBJ2-7; 7 positions agree with TRBD1. The V gene end was trimmed by 1 base and the J gene end by 0 bases; junction bases not matched to a gene: 3. This CDR3 is built from 15 residues. Germline loops: CDR1 LGHNA, CDR2 YSLEER. Here the CDR3 reads CASSQAPGGSYEQYF. The CDR3 DNA is TGCGCCAGCAGCCAAGCTCCAGGGGGCTCCTACGAGCAGTACTTC.

The chain employs TRBV24-1 and TRBJ2-5, with TRBD1 identical over 8 bases. With V trimmed by 3 bases and J by 3 bases, 8 bases remained unmatched. CDR1 KGHDR and CDR2 SFDVKD come from the germline V gene. The CDR3 is 16 amino acids. The CDR3: CATSDAGNRGKETQYF. In nucleotides, the CDR3 is TGTGCCACCAGTGATGCAGGGAACAGGGGGAAAGAGACCCAGTACTTC.

The V gene is TRBV19, the J gene TRBJ1-3; D is possibly TRBD1 (5 bases). The V end lost 3 bases, the J end lost 0 bases, and 9 bases lay between the germline ends. This CDR3 is 15 amino acids long. From germline, CDR1 is LNHDA and CDR2 SQIVND (reference sequence). For the CDR3, the DNA is TGTGCCAGTAGTATCGGGGGGAACTCTGGAAACACCATATATTTT. It translates to CASSIGGNSGNTIYF.